The subject of this entry is one TCR beta chain. The antigen remains undetermined. The data belong to a study of cytomegalovirus exposure and HLA in healthy donors. CDR1 and CDR2 from the germline V gene are SNHLY and FYNNEI. This CDR3 region has 14 residues. V lost 2 bases to trimming and J lost 10 bases; unmatched junction nucleotides: 3. The PCR contained 60 Vbeta and 13 Jbeta primers. Generated by immunoSEQ multiplex PCR, the TCRdb table keeps only in-frame clones and is missing some. The sample consists of 82,000 or so clones, around four fifths of them appearing once. Overall study results and limits: Cytomegalovirus-associated TCR beta chains were listed, numbering 150 to 200. Sequences of the TCR beta chain were said to predict the HLA-A and HLA-B alleles of most subjects accurately. Earlier analysis looked at TCR beta V segments, and most were productive about 90% or about 30% of the time.

The TCR originated in a woman between 45 and 65 years old in good health and CMV-seropositive. Input material: PBMCs. V and J are TRBV2 and TRBJ2-6; 9 nucleotides align to TRBD2. CDR3 in amino acids: CASSELAGQNVLTF. Here the CDR3 DNA reads TGTGCCAGCAGTGAACTAGCGGGACAAAACGTCCTGACTTTC.